The clone carrying this T cell receptor beta chain occurred many times. Its target is unknown. The sample belongs to a study of T cells in Graves' hyperthyroidism and ophthalmopathy. Study outcomes and limitations: Ophthalmopathy got predicted by the model a median 6.5 months before its onset.

The CDR3 is made up of 15 amino acids. CDR1 and CDR2 from the germline V gene are MNHEY and SVGAGI. V was pared by 0 bases and J by 2 bases, with 2 bases of the junction left unmatched. The diagnostic basis comprised clinical symptoms, serum thyroxine and TRAb, thyroid ultrasound and orbital computed tomography. Amplified regions were TCR beta CDR3 sequences from RNA transcripts. The HTBI primer set was used in a first-round RT-PCR of the TCR CDR3. MiXCR, run by TCRdb on the multiplex PCR reads, gives a single entry per CDR3 protein. The sample carries more than 300,000 distinct CDR3 sequences, roughly 14% recorded once.

Sequenced sample: blood. This chain links TRBV6-5 with TRBJ2-7, with 9 bases matching TRBD1. The sequence came from a woman aged 25 to 39 with Graves' hyperthyroidism. The CDR3 DNA reads as TGTGCCAGCAGTTACTCGACAGGGGGTACCTACGAGCAGTACTTC. Translation: CASSYSTGGTYEQYF.